This TCR beta chain emerged from a study of blood T cell repertoires in COVID-19. Study in general: Samples representing acute and convalescent COVID-19 were sourced from the United States, Italy and Spain.

Authors' analysis steps: Estimated nucleated cell counts came from reference gene primer amplification. Measured with immunoSEQ multiplex PCR; TCRdb has only the in-frame clones, and not every one. V and J calls and clone size come straight from that table; D and trimming were deduced from the DNA. This sample carries approximately 170,000 clones, around 83% of them seen once, and the ten largest clones take roughly 13%. Trimming removed 7 bases from V and 6 bases from J; junction bases left unmatched: 17. CDR1 and CDR2 (germline): WSHSY, SAAADI. This CDR3 spans 16 amino acids. The sample comprised peripheral blood. This clonotype was sampled from a man aged 70-80 years who had recovered from COVID-19. The chain links TRBV10-2 to TRBJ2-7; 8 bases match TRBD2. The DNA for the CDR3 is TGCGCCAGCACGAAGGGGATTGGAGCGGGAGAGGCCGAGCAGTACTTC. It encodes CASTKGIGAGEAEQYF.